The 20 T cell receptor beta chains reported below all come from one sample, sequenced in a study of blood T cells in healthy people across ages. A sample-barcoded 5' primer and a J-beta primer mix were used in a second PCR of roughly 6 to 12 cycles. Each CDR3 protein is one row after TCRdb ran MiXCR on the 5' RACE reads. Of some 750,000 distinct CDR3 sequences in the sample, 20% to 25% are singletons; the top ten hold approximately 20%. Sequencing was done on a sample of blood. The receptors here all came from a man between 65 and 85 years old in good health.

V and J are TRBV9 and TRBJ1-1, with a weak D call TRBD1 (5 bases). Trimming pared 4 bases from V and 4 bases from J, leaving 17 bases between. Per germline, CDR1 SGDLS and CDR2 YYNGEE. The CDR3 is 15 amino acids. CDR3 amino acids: CASSPRASGLTEAFF. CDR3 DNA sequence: TGTGCCAGCAGCCCTCGGGCCTCGGGGCTCACTGAAGCTTTCTTT.

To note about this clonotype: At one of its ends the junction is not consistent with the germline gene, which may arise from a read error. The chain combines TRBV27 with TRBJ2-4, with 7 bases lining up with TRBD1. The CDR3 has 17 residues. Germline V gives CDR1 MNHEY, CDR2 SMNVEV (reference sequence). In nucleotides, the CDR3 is TGTGCCAGCAGTAGACGACAGGGTTCGATAGCCAAAAACATTCAGTGCTTC. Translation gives CASSRRQGSIAKNIQCF.

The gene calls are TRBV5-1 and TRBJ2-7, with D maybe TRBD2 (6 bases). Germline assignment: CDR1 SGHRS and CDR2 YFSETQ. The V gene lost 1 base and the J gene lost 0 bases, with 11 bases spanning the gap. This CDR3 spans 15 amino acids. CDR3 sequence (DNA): TGCGCCAGCAGCTTGACAGCGGGCAGCTCCTACGAGCAGTACTTC. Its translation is CASSLTAGSSYEQYF.

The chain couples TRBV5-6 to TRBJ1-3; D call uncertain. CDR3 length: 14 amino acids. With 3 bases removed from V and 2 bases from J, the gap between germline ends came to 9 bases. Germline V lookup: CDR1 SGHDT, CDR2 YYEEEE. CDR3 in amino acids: CASSYSGPGNTIYF. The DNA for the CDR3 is TGTGCCAGCAGCTACAGCGGTCCTGGAAACACCATATATTTT.

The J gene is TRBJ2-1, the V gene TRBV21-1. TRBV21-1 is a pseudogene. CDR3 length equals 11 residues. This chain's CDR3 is CAWNCGYEQFF. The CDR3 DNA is TGTGCCTGGAATTGTGGGTATGAGCAGTTCTTC.

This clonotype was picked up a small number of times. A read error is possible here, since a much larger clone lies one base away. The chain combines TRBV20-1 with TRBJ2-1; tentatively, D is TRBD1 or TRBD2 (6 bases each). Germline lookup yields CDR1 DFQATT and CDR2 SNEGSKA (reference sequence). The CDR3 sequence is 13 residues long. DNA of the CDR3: TGCAGTGCTACTAGCGACAGGAGAGATGAGCAGCTCTTC. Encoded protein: CSATSDRRDEQLF.

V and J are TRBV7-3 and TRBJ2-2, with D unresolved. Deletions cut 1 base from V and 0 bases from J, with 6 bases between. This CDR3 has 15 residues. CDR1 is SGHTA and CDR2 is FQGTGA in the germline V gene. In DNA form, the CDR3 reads TGTGCCAGCAGCTTAAGCCCAGCGAACACCGGGGAGCTGTTTTTT. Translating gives CASSLSPANTGELFF. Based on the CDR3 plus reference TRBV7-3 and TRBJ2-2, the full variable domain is GAGVSQTPSNKVTEKGKYVELRCDPISGHTALYWYRQSLGQGPEFLIYFQGTGAADDSGLPNDRFFAVRPEGSVSTLKIQRTERGDSAVYLCASSLSPANTGELFFGEGSRLTVL.

CDR3 region: CSADRDRGYNEQFF. The CDR3, as DNA: TGCAGCGCAGACCGGGACAGGGGCTACAATGAGCAGTTCTTC. V and J are TRBV29-1 and TRBJ2-1; TRBD1 matches 10 bases. V was clipped by 7 bases and J by 3 bases; unmatched bases: 6. The CDR3 extends over 14 amino acids. CDR1 is SQVTM and CDR2 is ANQGSEA in the germline V gene.

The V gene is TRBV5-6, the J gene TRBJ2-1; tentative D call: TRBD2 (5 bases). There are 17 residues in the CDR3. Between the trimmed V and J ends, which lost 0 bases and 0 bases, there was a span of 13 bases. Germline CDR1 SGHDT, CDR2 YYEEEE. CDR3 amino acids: CASSLGGSASSYNEQFF. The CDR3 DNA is TGTGCCAGCAGCTTGGGAGGTAGCGCGAGCTCCTACAATGAGCAGTTCTTC.

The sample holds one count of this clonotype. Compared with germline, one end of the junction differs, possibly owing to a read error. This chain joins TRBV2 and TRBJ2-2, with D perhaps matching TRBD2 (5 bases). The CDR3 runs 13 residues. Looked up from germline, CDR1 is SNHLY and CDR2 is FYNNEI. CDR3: CASKTVGPGELLF. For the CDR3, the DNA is TGTGCCAGCAAGACGGTGGGTCCCGGGGAGCTGCTTTTT.

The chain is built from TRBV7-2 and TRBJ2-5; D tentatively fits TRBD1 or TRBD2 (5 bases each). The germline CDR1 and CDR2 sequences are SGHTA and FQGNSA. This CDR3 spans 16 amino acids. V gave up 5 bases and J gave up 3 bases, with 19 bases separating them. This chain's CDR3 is CASSPLGGGIKETQYF. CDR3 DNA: TGTGCCAGCAGCCCCCTCGGTGGGGGAATAAAAGAGACCCAGTACTTC.

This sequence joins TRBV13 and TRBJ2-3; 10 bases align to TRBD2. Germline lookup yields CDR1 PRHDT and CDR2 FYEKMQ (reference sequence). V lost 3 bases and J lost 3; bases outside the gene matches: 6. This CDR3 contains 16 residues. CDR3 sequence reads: CASSFASGSTTDTQYF. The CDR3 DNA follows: TGTGCCAGCAGCTTCGCTAGCGGGAGTACGACAGATACGCAGTATTTT.

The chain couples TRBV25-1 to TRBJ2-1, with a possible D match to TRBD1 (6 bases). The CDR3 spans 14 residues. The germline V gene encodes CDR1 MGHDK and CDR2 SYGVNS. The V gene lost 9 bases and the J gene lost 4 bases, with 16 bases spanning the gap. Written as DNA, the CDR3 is TGTGCCAGTAAAGGTAACAGGGATTACAATGAGCAGTTCTTC. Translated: CASKGNRDYNEQFF.

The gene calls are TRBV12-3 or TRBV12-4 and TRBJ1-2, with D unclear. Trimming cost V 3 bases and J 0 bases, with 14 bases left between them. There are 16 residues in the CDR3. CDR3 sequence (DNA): TGTGCCAGCAGTTTGTGGGCAGATATGGCTAACTATGGCTACACCTTC. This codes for CASSLWADMANYGYTF.

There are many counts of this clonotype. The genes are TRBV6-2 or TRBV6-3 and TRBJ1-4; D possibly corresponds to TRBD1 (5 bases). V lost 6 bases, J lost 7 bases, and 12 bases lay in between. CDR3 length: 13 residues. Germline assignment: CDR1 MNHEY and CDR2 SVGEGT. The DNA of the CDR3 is TGTGCCAGCAGGAACGACAGCCGTGAAAAACTGTTTTTT. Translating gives CASRNDSREKLFF.

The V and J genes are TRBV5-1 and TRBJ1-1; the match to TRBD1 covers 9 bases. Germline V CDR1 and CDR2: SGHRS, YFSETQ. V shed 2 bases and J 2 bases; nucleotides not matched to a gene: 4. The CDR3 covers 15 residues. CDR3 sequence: CASSFGTGINTEAFF. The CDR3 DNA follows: TGCGCCAGCAGCTTCGGGACAGGGATTAACACTGAAGCTTTCTTT.

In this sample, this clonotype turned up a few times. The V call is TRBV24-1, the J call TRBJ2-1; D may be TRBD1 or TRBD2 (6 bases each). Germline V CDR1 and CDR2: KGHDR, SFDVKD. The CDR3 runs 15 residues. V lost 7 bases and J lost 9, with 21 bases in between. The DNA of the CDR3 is TGTGCCACCAGCACCTCACGTGGGGGGCGGACTGAGCAGTTCTTC. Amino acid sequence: CATSTSRGGRTEQFF.

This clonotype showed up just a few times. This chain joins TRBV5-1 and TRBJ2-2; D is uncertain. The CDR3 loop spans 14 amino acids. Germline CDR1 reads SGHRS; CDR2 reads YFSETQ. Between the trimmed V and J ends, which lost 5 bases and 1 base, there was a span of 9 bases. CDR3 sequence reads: CASRDRLNTGELFF. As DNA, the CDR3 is TGCGCCAGCAGGGACCGATTGAACACCGGGGAGCTGTTTTTT.

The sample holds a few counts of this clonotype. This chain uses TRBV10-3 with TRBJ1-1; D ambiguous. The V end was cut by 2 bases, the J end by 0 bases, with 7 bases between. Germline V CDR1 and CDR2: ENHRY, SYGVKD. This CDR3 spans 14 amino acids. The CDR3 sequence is CAISEQAMNTEAFF. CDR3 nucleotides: TGTGCCATCAGTGAGCAGGCCATGAACACTGAAGCTTTCTTT.

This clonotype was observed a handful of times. The CDR3 nucleotides read TGCAGTGCCGGAAGAACAGGGGTTCCCGAGCAGTACTTC. Amino acids: CSAGRTGVPEQYF. The chain combines TRBV20-1 with TRBJ2-1; TRBD1 aligns across 7 bases. The J call may be in error: the DNA end matches TRBJ2-7 better. Germline V gene data show CDR1 as DFQATT and CDR2 as SNEGSKA (reference sequence). The CDR3 is made up of 13 amino acids.